This TCR beta chain was sequenced for a study of blood T cell repertoires in COVID-19. Individuals aged about 18 to 89 years were recruited from fewer than 30 US areas. Cohort assignment relied on participant-reported clinical history. Cohort 3 donors counted as recovered after two negative PCRs, clearance, or resolved symptoms. Original processing methods: Reference gene primer amplification gave estimated nucleated cell counts. Sequencing used immunoSEQ multiplex PCR; TCRdb keeps in-frame clones, though not all of them. V, J and clone size were drawn from that table, and D and trimming were deduced from the DNA. The sample gives some 300,000 clones, roughly 90% of which show up once; under 1.3% is in the top ten. The receptor's source is a woman in her thirties who had recovered from COVID-19. The material sequenced was PBMCs or T cells enriched from blood (not recorded which).

CDR3 in amino acids: CASSLAGVNYGYTF. As DNA, the CDR3 is TGTGCCAGCAGCCTAGCGGGTGTTAACTATGGCTACACCTTC. The V and J genes are TRBV11-3 and TRBJ1-2, with D uncertain. V was clipped by 5 bases and J by 1 base, with 11 bases between them. CDR3 size: 14 residues. The germline V gene encodes CDR1 SGHNT and CDR2 YENEEA.